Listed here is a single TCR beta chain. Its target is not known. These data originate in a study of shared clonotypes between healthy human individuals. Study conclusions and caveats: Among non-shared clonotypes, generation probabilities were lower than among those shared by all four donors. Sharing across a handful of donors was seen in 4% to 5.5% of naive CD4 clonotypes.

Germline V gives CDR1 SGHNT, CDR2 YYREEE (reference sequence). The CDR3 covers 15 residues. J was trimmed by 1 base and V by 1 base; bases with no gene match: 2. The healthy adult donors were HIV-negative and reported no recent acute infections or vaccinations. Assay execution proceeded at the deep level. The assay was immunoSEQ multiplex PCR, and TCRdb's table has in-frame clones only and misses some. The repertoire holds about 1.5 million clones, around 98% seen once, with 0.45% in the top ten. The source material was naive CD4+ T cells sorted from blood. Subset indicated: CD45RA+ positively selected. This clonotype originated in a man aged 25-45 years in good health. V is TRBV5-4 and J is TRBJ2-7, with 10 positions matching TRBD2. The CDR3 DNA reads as TGTGCCAGCAGCTTGAGACTAGCGGGTTCCTACGAGCAGTACTTC. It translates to CASSLRLAGSYEQYF.